Listed below are T cell receptor beta chains from one sample, sequenced in a study of T cells in localized non-small cell lung cancer. Some clones are missing from TCRdb's copy, which holds only in-frame ones; the method was immunoSEQ multiplex PCR. In the table there are around 780 clones, 18% of which are singletons. Source: normal lung tissue next to the tumor, taken before any cancer treatment. The receptor source for this set is a man aged 35-69 years with stage III squamous cell lung carcinoma. Both conserved end residues are part of each CDR3. Fields, in order: V gene, D gene, CDR3 length, clone size, J gene, CDR3 DNA, CDR3 protein. A D gene is named only where the DNA matches it firmly. Where a row states a size, it is once, few, many or the class of an expanded clone; other rows omit it.

V: TRBV19; D: TRBD1; length: 15; size: -; J: TRBJ2-7; DNA: TGTGCCAGTAGCACCACAGGGGGCTATACCTACGAGCAGTACTTC; CDR3: CASSTTGGYTYEQYF
V: TRBV28; D: -; length: 15; size: few; J: TRBJ1-5; DNA: TGTGCCAGCAGCCTTCCAGGGGCCCCCAATCAGCCCCAGCATTTT; CDR3: CASSLPGAPNQPQHF
V: TRBV19; D: TRBD2; length: 16; size: once; J: TRBJ2-7; DNA: TGTGCCAGTAGTTCTCAGACTAGCGGGGGGCCCTACGAGCAGTACTTC; CDR3: CASSSQTSGGPYEQYF
V: TRBV18; D: TRBD1; length: 16; size: -; J: TRBJ2-2; DNA: TGTGCCAGCTCACAACCGGGACAGGGGGAAACCGGGGAGCTGTTTTTT; CDR3: CASSQPGQGETGELFF
V: TRBV9; D: -; length: 14; size: large; J: TRBJ1-1; DNA: TGTGCCAGCAGCCTTATAGCGGCCGCTTCCGAAGCTTTCTTT; CDR3: CASSLIAAASEAFF
V: TRBV11-3; D: -; length: 14; size: few; J: TRBJ2-3; DNA: TGTGCCAGCAGCTCCCCGGGACTCCCCGATACGCAGTATTTT; CDR3: CASSSPGLPDTQYF
V: TRBV6-8; D: -; length: 18; size: few; J: TRBJ1-3; DNA: TGTGCCAGCAGTTATGAGAGGAAAAACAGGGTCTCTGGAAACACCATATATTTT; CDR3: CASSYERKNRVSGNTIYF
V: TRBV11-3; D: TRBD2; length: 15; size: few; J: TRBJ2-7; DNA: TGTGCCAGCAGTGGATCTAGCGGGGTATCCTACGAGCAGTACTTC; CDR3: CASSGSSGVSYEQYF
V: TRBV11-3; D: -; length: 15; size: -; J: TRBJ2-3; DNA: TGTGCCAGCAGCGCGACACCTCTAAGCACAGATACGCAGTATTTT; CDR3: CASSATPLSTDTQYF
V: TRBV11-3; D: TRBD2; length: 17; size: medium-sized; J: TRBJ2-7; DNA: TGTGCCAGCAGCTTGGCCCGACTAGCGGGGGGGACCTACGAGCAGTACTTC; CDR3: CASSLARLAGGTYEQYF
V: TRBV9; D: -; length: 15; size: large; J: TRBJ2-6; DNA: TGTGCCAGCAGCGTAGGGGTTTCTGGGGCCAACGTCCTGACTTTC; CDR3: CASSVGVSGANVLTF
V: TRBV4-1; D: TRBD2; length: 19; size: -; J: TRBJ2-5; DNA: TGCGCCAGCAGCCAAGATCGGGGGACTAGCGGGGGAAACCAAGAGACCCAGTACTTC; CDR3: CASSQDRGTSGGNQETQYF
V: TRBV9; D: TRBD1; length: 14; size: -; J: TRBJ2-7; DNA: TGTGCCAGCGATCCGGGACAGGGGGTCTACGAGCAGTACTTC; CDR3: CASDPGQGVYEQYF
V: TRBV6-8; D: -; length: 13; size: few; J: TRBJ1-5; DNA: TGTGCCAGCAGTTCGAGGGAGGATCAGCCCCAGCATTTT; CDR3: CASSSREDQPQHF
V: TRBV14; D: -; length: 11; size: -; J: TRBJ2-7; DNA: TGTGCCAGCAGCCATGGGTACGAGCAGTACTTC; CDR3: CASSHGYEQYF
V: TRBV11-3; D: -; length: 18; size: few; J: TRBJ2-3; DNA: TGTGCCAGCAGCTTTCCCCTTCGAGGGGGGGGTGCGACAGATACGCAGTATTTT; CDR3: CASSFPLRGGGATDTQYF
V: TRBV29-1; D: -; length: 15; size: few; J: TRBJ2-5; DNA: TGCAGCGTTGTTGTTCCGGCAGCTGGGCAAGAGACCCAGTACTTC; CDR3: CSVVVPAAGQETQYF
V: TRBV6-8; D: -; length: 13; size: large; J: TRBJ1-1; DNA: TGTGCCAGCAGGGGTTCTATGAACACTGAAGCTTTCTTT; CDR3: CASRGSMNTEAFF
V: TRBV14; D: -; length: 11; size: -; J: TRBJ2-1; DNA: TGTGCCAGCAGCCAAGTCTATGAGCAGTTCTTC; CDR3: CASSQVYEQFF
V: TRBV6-8; D: -; length: 16; size: large; J: TRBJ2-2; DNA: TGTGCCAGCAGTTACAAAGGAGGATTCTACACCGGGGAGCTGTTTTTT; CDR3: CASSYKGGFYTGELFF
V: TRBV7-2; D: -; length: 14; size: -; J: TRBJ1-1; DNA: TGTGCCAGCAGCAGAGACACACAGAACACTGAAGCTTTCTTT; CDR3: CASSRDTQNTEAFF
V: TRBV19; D: -; length: 15; size: -; J: TRBJ2-3; DNA: TGTGCCAGTAGTATCTCAGGGTTCGGGACAGATACGCAGTATTTT; CDR3: CASSISGFGTDTQYF
V: TRBV14; D: -; length: 14; size: -; J: TRBJ2-2; DNA: TGTGCCAGCAGCCAAGGCTTCAACACCGGGGAGCTGTTTTTT; CDR3: CASSQGFNTGELFF
V: TRBV10-2; D: TRBD1; length: 16; size: -; J: TRBJ2-7; DNA: TGCGCCAGCAGTGGGCCGGGACAGGGGATTGGGTACGAGCAGTACTTC; CDR3: CASSGPGQGIGYEQYF
V: TRBV6-8; D: TRBD1; length: 15; size: -; J: TRBJ1-2; DNA: TGTGCCAGCACTGAGGGGGACAGGGTATTCTATGGCTACACCTTC; CDR3: CASTEGDRVFYGYTF
V: TRBV6-7; D: -; length: 13; size: -; J: TRBJ2-1; DNA: TGTGCCAGCCGGCGGGGTCAATACAATGAGCAGTTCTTC; CDR3: CASRRGQYNEQFF
V: TRBV22-1; D: -; length: 15; size: -; J: TRBJ2-7; DNA: TGTGCCAGCAGTTTAGGACAGGCGAGCTCCTACGAGCAGTACTTC; CDR3: CASSLGQASSYEQYF
V: TRBV11-3; D: TRBD1; length: 15; size: -; J: TRBJ2-1; DNA: TGTGCCAGCAGCGTCACCGGGACAGGGTTAAATGAGCAGTTCTTC; CDR3: CASSVTGTGLNEQFF
V: TRBV28; D: TRBD1; length: 17; size: medium-sized; J: TRBJ1-5; DNA: TGTGCCGCCAGCACGGACAGGTTTCGCCCCTTTAATCAGCCCCAGCATTTT; CDR3: CAASTDRFRPFNQPQHF
V: TRBV6-8; D: -; length: 17; size: medium-sized; J: TRBJ2-1; DNA: TGTGCCAGCAGTCGACCGGCCCGAGGGCGTATATACAATGAGCAGTTCTTC; CDR3: CASSRPARGRIYNEQFF
V: TRBV11-3; D: -; length: 15; size: -; J: TRBJ1-5; DNA: TGTGCCAGCAGCTTTAGGGCAGGGGCGAATCAGCCCCAGCATTTT; CDR3: CASSFRAGANQPQHF
V: TRBV14; D: -; length: 14; size: -; J: TRBJ2-7; DNA: TGTGCCAGCAGCCAAGGGAGACAGTTCTACGAGCAGTACTTC; CDR3: CASSQGRQFYEQYF
V: TRBV4-1; D: -; length: 13; size: large; J: TRBJ2-5; DNA: TGCGCCAGCAGCGGAGGAGGGCTGGAGACCCAGTACTTC; CDR3: CASSGGGLETQYF
V: TRBV19; D: TRBD2; length: 15; size: few; J: TRBJ2-5; DNA: TGTGCCAGTAGTTTGGCGGGGGGGCCTAGGGAGACCCAGTACTTC; CDR3: CASSLAGGPRETQYF
V: TRBV28; D: -; length: 14; size: -; J: TRBJ1-5; DNA: TGTGCCAGCAGCCTTTCTGGTAGCAATCAGCCCCAGCATTTT; CDR3: CASSLSGSNQPQHF
V: TRBV11-3; D: -; length: 15; size: -; J: TRBJ1-4; DNA: TGTGCCAGCAGCTTAGGATCAGGGTGGGGTGAAAAACTGTTTTTT; CDR3: CASSLGSGWGEKLFF
V: TRBV19; D: -; length: 15; size: once; J: TRBJ1-5; DNA: TGTGCCAGTAGTATTTCGTCTAATAGCAATCAGCCCCAGCATTTT; CDR3: CASSISSNSNQPQHF
V: TRBV14; D: TRBD2; length: 19; size: few; J: TRBJ2-3; DNA: TGTGCCAGCAGCCAAACAAGGACTAGCGGGGACCCACAAGGAGATACGCAGTATTTT; CDR3: CASSQTRTSGDPQGDTQYF
V: TRBV19; D: -; length: 18; size: once; J: TRBJ1-6; DNA: TGTGCCAGTAGTGCCCAGGGTCGGGACCAGACGGTACTGTGGGCCCTCCACTTT; CDR3: CASSAQGRDQTVLWALHF
V: TRBV12-5; D: -; length: 16; size: -; J: TRBJ1-4; DNA: TGTGCTAGTGGTTTGTGGTCGGGGCGAGGTAATGAAAAACTGTTTTTT; CDR3: CASGLWSGRGNEKLFF
V: TRBV6-8; D: TRBD1; length: 14; size: -; J: TRBJ1-1; DNA: TGTGCCAGCTGGGGGGGGACAGGTGGGACTGAAGCTTTCTTT; CDR3: CASWGGTGGTEAFF
V: TRBV23-1; D: -; length: 13; size: few; J: TRBJ1-1; DNA: TGCGCCAGCAGCTTGGATCTGAACACTGAAGCTTTCTTT; CDR3: CASSLDLNTEAFF
V: TRBV19; D: TRBD2; length: 16; size: -; J: TRBJ2-1; DNA: TGTGCCAGTACTCCCGAACGGGGGAGGGACTACAATGAGCAGTTCTTC; CDR3: CASTPERGRDYNEQFF